The 5 T cell receptor beta chains below come from one sample, sequenced in a study of vaccination effects on CD4 cells after COVID-19 (dated by TCRdb to between 2021 and 2022). Receptor amplification or capture employed the immunoSEQ multiplex PCR assay. TCRdb's version of the immuneACCESS table is confined to in-frame rearrangements and falls short of the full clone set. An unresolved V gene accounts for under half of the shortfall where checked; the remainder is of unknown origin. This sample is represented by tens of thousands of clones; more than 70% of them were singletons. The ten largest make up around 1.2% of the sample. Their specific antigens are unknown. To identify antigen-specific CD4+ T cell clonotypes by their expansion, the ViraFEST assay first stimulated PBMC with viral peptide pools and then applied TCR sequencing. After around 10 days of culture, CD4+ T cells were isolated with the EasySep CD4+ T cell isolation kit. Participants received two doses of either the BNT162b2 or the mRNA-1273 mRNA SARS-CoV-2 vaccine.

Here the sequenced sample was CD4+ T cells from PBMCs cultured with HCoV-229E spike peptides, taken after COVID-19 vaccination. What the cell subset or site label conveys for this sample: HCoV-229E spike overlapping peptide pool stimulation. All receptors derive from a human donor who received a COVID-19 vaccine.

The chain combines TRBV5-1 with TRBJ1-3; 7 positions agree with TRBD1. Losses at the gene ends were 0 bases for V and 2 bases for J; bases not matched to a gene: 5. The CDR3 is 16 amino acids. CDR1 is SGHRS, CDR2 YFSETQ, per germline. The CDR3 loop reads CASSLDQGGAGNTIYF. The CDR3 DNA follows: TGCGCCAGCAGCTTGGACCAGGGGGGGGCTGGAAACACCATATATTTT.

The chain is built from TRBV29-1 and TRBJ2-1, with 10 bases fitting TRBD1. The CDR3 loop spans 13 amino acids. The germline CDR1 and CDR2 sequences are SQVTM and ANQGSEA. V dropped 6 bases and J dropped 4; count of bases not matched to a gene: 3. The CDR3 DNA sequence: TGCAGCGTGGACAGGGGGTCATACAATGAGCAGTTCTTC. Translating it yields CSVDRGSYNEQFF.

CDR3 coding DNA: TGCGCCAGCAGCCCGACGACAGACCAAGAGACCCAGTACTTC. This sequence encodes CASSPTTDQETQYF. V is TRBV5-1 and J is TRBJ2-5; tentatively, D is TRBD1 (5 bases). V shed 4 bases and J shed 0 bases, with 10 bases lying between them. In germline, CDR1 is SGHRS, CDR2 YFSETQ. This CDR3 is 14 amino acids long.

This chain connects TRBV29-1 to TRBJ1-1; D is uncertain. V dropped 2 bases and J dropped 0 bases, with 4 bases sitting between them. This CDR3 region has 12 residues. The germline V gene has CDR1 SQVTM and CDR2 ANQGSEA. Here the CDR3 DNA reads TGCAGCGTTGAACGATTGAACACTGAAGCTTTCTTT. Translated, it gives CSVERLNTEAFF. The full variable domain, with the rest looked up from reference TRBV29-1 and TRBJ1-1, is SAVISQKPSRDICQRGTSLTIQCQVDSQVTMMFWYRQQPGQSLTLIATANQGSEATYESGFVIDKFPISRPNLTFSTLTVSNMSPEDSSIYLCSVERLNTEAFFGQGTRLTVV.

The chain has TRBV23-1 and TRBJ1-1; possibly TRBD1 for D (5 bases). TRBV23-1 is known as an ORF, though its function is uncertain. Trimming removed 3 bases from V and 1 base from J, with 9 bases in between. This CDR3 comprises 14 residues. This CDR3 is CASSHRGGNTEAFF. The DNA for the CDR3 is TGCGCCAGCAGTCACCGCGGGGGGAACACTGAAGCTTTCTTT.